This TCR beta chain stems from a study of T-cell memory formation after mild COVID-19. Study-wide results and limits: A second wave expanding day 15 to 37 was CD4+-biased; contracting clones were balanced.

The table lists this clonotype with a few counts. Antigen unknown. The CDR3 has 16 residues. Germline values: CDR1 SGDLS, CDR2 YYNGEE. The trim removed 3 bases at V and 2 bases at J, leaving 3 bases unmatched. TCRdb reprocessed the 5' RACE reads via MiXCR and lists one record per CDR3 protein. The data contain about 82,000 distinct CDR3 sequences, over 13% of them singletons. This receptor was obtained from a man aged 18 to 30 who had mild COVID-19 (a few samples of this study predate the infection). Cell type and time point are not known. The rearrangement joins TRBV9 to TRBJ2-3; 13 nucleotides agree with TRBD2. The sequencing sample was made of PBMCs or a T cell subset sorted from them (not recorded which). The CDR3 nucleotides read TGTGCCAGCAGCGCCGGGACTAGCGGGGCCACAGATACGCAGTATTTT. It translates to CASSAGTSGATDTQYF.